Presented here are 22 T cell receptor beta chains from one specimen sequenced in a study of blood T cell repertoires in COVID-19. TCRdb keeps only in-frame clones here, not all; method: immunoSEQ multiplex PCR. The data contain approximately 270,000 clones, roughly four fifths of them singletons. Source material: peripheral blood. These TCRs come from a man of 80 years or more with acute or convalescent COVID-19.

CDR3 DNA sequence: TGTGCCAGCAGCCAGACACAGGGGAGACAGCCCCAGCATTTT. Amino acid sequence: CASSQTQGRQPQHF. The gene calls are TRBV3-1 (or the pseudogene TRBV3-2) and TRBJ1-5; TRBD1 matches 7 bases. This CDR3 spans 14 amino acids. V was clipped by 3 bases and J by 7 bases; unmatched bases: 6. The germline V gene has CDR1 LGHDT and CDR2 YNNKEL (reference sequence).

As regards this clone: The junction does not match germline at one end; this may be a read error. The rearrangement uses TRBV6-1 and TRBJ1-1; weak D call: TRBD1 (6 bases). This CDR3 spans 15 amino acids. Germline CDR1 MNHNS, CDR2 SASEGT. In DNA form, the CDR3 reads TGTGCCAGCAGAGAAGCCGGGACATTGAACACTGAAGCTTTCTTT. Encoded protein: CASREAGTLNTEAFF.

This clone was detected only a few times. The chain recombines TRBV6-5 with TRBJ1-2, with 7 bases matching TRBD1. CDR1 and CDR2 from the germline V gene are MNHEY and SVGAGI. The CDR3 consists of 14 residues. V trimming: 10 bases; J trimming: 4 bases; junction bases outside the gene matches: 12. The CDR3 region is CATRRDSRPYGYTF. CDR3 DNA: TGTGCCACCAGAAGGGACAGTCGCCCCTATGGCTACACCTTC.

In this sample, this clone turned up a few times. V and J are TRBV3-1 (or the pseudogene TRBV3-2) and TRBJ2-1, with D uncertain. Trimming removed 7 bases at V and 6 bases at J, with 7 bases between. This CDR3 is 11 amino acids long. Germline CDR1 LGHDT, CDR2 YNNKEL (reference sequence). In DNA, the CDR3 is TGTGCCAGCATGTCGGTCAATGAGCAGTTCTTC. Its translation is CASMSVNEQFF.

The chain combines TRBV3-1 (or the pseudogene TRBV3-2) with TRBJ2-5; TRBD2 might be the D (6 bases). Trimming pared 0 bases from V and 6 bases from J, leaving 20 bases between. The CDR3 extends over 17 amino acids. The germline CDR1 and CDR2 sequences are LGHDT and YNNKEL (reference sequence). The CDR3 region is CASSQDDPQRVGKTQYF. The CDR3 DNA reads TGTGCCAGCAGCCAAGATGATCCCCAGCGGGTCGGAAAGACCCAGTACTTC.

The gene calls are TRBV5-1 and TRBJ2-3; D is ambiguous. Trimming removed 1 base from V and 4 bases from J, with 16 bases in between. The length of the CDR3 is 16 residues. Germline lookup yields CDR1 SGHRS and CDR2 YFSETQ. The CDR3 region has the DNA TGCGCCAGCAGCTTGTGGTCTACGCGACTCTCAGATACGCAGTATTTT. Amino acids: CASSLWSTRLSDTQYF.

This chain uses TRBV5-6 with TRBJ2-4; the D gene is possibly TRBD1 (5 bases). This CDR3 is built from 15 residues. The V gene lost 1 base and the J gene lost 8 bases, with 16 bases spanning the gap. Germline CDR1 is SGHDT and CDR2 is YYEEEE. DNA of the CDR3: TGTGCCAGCAGCTTGAAAGGGCCAGGGCATCACATTCAGTACTTC. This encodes CASSLKGPGHHIQYF. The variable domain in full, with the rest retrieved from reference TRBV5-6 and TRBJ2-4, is DAGVTQSPTHLIKTRGQQVTLRCSPKSGHDTVSWYQQALGQGPQFIFQYYEEEERQRGNFPDRFSGHQFPNYSSELNVNALLLGDSALYLCASSLKGPGHHIQYFGAGTRLSVL.

CDR3 residues: CASSPGQGQGLAVLNYEQYF. The DNA for the CDR3 is TGCGCCAGCAGCCCTGGACAGGGCCAGGGACTAGCGGTTTTAAACTACGAGCAGTACTTC. This chain joins TRBV5-1 and TRBJ2-7, with 11 bases aligning to TRBD2. CDR3 length: 20 amino acids. The V and J ends lost 4 bases and 3 bases, in that order; junction bases with no gene match: 21. CDR1 is SGHRS and CDR2 is YFSETQ in the germline V gene.

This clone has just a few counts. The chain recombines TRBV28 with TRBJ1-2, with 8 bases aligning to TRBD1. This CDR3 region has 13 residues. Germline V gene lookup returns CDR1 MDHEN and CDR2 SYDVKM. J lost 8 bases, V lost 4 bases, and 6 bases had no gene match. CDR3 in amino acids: CASSSTGALGYTF. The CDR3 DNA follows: TGTGCCAGCAGTTCGACAGGGGCGCTCGGCTACACCTTC.

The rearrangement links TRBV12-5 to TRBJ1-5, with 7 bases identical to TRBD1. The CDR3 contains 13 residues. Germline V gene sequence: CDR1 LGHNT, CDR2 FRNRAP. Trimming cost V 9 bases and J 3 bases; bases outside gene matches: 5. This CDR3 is CASGRGHNQPQHF. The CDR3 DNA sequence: TGTGCTAGCGGGAGGGGGCACAATCAGCCCCAGCATTTT.

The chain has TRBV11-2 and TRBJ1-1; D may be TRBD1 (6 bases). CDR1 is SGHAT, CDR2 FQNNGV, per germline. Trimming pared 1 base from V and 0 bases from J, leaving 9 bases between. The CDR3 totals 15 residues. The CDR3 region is CASSLAGTMNTEAFF. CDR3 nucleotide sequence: TGTGCCAGCAGCTTAGCCGGGACAATGAACACTGAAGCTTTCTTT.

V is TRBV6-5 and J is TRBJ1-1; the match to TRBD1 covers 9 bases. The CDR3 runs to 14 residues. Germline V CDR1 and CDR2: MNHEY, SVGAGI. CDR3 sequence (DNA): TGTGCATGCACAGGGGGCGCCCTGGGCACTGAAGCTTTCTTT. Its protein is CACTGGALGTEAFF.

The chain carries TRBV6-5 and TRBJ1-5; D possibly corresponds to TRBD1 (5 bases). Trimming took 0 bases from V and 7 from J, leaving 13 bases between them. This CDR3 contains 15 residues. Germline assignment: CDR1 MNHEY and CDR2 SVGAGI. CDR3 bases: TGTGCCAGCAGTTACTCGAGGGGTCGGGGGCAGCCCCAGCATTTT. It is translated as CASSYSRGRGQPQHF.

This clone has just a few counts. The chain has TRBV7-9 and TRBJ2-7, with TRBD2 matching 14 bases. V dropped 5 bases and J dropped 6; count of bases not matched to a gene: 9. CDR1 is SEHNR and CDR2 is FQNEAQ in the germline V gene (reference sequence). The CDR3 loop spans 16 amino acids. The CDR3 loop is CASSRRGGLAGGEQYF. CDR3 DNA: TGTGCCAGCAGCAGAAGGGGAGGACTAGCGGGAGGCGAGCAGTACTTC.

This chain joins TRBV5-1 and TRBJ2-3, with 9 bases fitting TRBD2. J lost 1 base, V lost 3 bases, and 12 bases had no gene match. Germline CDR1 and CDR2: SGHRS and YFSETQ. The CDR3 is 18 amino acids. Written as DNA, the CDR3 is TGCGCCAGCAGCTGGGGAACCACCTTAGCGGGGGGCACAGATACGCAGTATTTT. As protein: CASSWGTTLAGGTDTQYF.

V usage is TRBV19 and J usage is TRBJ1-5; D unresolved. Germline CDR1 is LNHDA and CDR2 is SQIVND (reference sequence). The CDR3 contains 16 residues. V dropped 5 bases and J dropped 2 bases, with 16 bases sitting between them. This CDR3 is CASSRSSNPGNQPQHF. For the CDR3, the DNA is TGTGCCAGTAGTCGAAGCTCCAATCCGGGCAATCAGCCCCAGCATTTT.

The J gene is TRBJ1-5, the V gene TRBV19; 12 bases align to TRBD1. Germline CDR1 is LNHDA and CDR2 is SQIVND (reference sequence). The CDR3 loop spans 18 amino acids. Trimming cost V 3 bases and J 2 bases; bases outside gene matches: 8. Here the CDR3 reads CASSISLGQGAGNQPQHF. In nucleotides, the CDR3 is TGTGCCAGTAGTATTAGTCTGGGACAGGGGGCTGGCAATCAGCCCCAGCATTTT.

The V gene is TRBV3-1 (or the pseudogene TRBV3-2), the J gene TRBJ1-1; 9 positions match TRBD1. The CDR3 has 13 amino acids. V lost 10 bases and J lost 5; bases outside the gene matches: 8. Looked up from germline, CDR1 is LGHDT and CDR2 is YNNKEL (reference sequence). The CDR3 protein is CATTTGGGTEAFF. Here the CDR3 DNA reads TGTGCCACCACGACAGGGGGAGGGACTGAAGCTTTCTTT.

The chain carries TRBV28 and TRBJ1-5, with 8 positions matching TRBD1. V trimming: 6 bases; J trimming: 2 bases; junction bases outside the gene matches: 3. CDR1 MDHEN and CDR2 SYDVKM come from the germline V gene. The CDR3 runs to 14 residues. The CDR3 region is CASRWGQGNQPQHF. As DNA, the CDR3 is TGTGCCAGCAGATGGGGACAGGGCAATCAGCCCCAGCATTTT.

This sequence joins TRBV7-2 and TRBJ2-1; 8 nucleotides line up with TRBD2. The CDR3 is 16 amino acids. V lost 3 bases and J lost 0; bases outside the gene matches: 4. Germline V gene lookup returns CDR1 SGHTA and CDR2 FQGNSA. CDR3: CASSLGSGSSYNEQFF. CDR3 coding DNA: TGTGCCAGCAGCTTGGGCAGCGGGAGCTCCTACAATGAGCAGTTCTTC.

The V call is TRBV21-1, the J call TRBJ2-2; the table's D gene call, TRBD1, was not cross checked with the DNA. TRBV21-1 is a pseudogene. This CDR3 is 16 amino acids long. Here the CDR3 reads CASSKRGQGSTGELFF. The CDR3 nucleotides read TGTGCCAGCAGCAAAAGGGGACAGGGTTCCACCGGGGAGCTGTTTTTT.

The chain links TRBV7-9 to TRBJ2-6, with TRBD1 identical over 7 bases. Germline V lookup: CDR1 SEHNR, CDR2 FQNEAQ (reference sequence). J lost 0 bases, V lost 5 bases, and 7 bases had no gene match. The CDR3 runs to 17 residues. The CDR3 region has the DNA TGTGCCAGCAGCCTCCGGACAGGAAACTCTGGGGCCAACGTCCTGACTTTC. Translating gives CASSLRTGNSGANVLTF.